These 17 T cell receptor beta chains were sequenced from one sample in a study of shared clonotypes between healthy human individuals (dated by TCRdb to 2019 to 2021). CD8 naive samples consisted of CD45RO-negative cells that were positively selected for CCR7, yielding a CD45RA+CCR7+ population without TemRA cells. Libraries came from the immunoSEQ multiplex PCR assay. The clones in this table, taken by TCRdb from immuneACCESS, are in-frame only. Not every clone is retained; where verified, under half of the shortfall comes from an unresolved V gene, and the cause of the rest is unknown. The sample profile shows about 1,800,000 clones; about 95% of them were found once. 0.95% to 1.5% of the sample is taken by the ten largest. Sequencing used naive CD8+ T cells sorted from blood. The label giving this sample's cell subset or site can be read as: CD45RA+CCR7+. The receptors shown here come from a young man in good health.

The V gene is TRBV13, the J gene TRBJ1-2; D is possibly TRBD1 (6 bases). V lost 5 bases and J lost 0, with 19 bases in between. From germline, CDR1 is PRHDT and CDR2 FYEKMQ (reference sequence). This CDR3 spans 17 amino acids. CDR3 coding DNA: TGTGCCAGCAGCGAAGAAACGGACAGCCTAACTAACTATGGCTACACCTTC. It translates to CASSEETDSLTNYGYTF.

The chain joins TRBV30 to TRBJ2-6, with 7 bases lining up with TRBD1. Germline assignment: CDR1 GTSNPN and CDR2 SVGIG (reference sequence). Unmatched junction bases numbered 4, after V lost 5 bases and J lost 3 bases. The CDR3 is 14 amino acids. In DNA form, the CDR3 reads TGTGCCTGGCTGACAGGGAATGGGGCCAACGTCCTGACTTTC. It encodes CAWLTGNGANVLTF.

This chain joins TRBV13 and TRBJ1-2, with TRBD1 as a possible D gene (5 bases). Germline assignment: CDR1 PRHDT and CDR2 FYEKMQ (reference sequence). The V end was cut by 5 bases, the J end by 3 bases, with 10 bases between. The CDR3 length is 13 residues. The chain's CDR3 is CASSGDSYYGYTF. CDR3 bases: TGTGCCAGCAGCGGCGACAGCTACTATGGCTACACCTTC.

The chain carries TRBV7-8 and TRBJ2-3; 10 bases match TRBD2. The V gene's germline CDR1 is SGHVS and CDR2 FQNEAQ. Losses at the gene ends were 4 bases for V and 4 bases for J; bases not matched to a gene: 8. The CDR3 length is 16 residues. The DNA for the CDR3 is TGTGCCAGCAGCTCCCTAGCGGGAGTTAGCCCAGATACGCAGTATTTT. Translated, it gives CASSSLAGVSPDTQYF.

The J gene is TRBJ1-2, the V gene TRBV9; D call uncertain. The CDR3 runs 12 residues. V was cut by 3 bases and J by 8 bases, with 11 bases left in between. Germline V gene lookup returns CDR1 SGDLS and CDR2 YYNGEE. The CDR3 nucleotides read TGTGCCAGCAGCGCCGACTACGGGGGCTACACCTTC. Translated, it gives CASSADYGGYTF.

This sequence joins TRBV14 and TRBJ1-2, with 12 bases matching TRBD1. Per germline, CDR1 SGHDN and CDR2 FVKESK. Trimming cost V 2 bases and J 8 bases; bases outside gene matches: 9. The CDR3 runs 16 residues. Here the CDR3 DNA reads TGTGCCAGCAGCCAAACCCCTGGGACAGGGGGCCAGGGCTACACCTTC. Its protein product is CASSQTPGTGGQGYTF.

The rearrangement joins TRBV27 to TRBJ2-3, with 11 bases identical to TRBD2. V trimming: 6 bases; J trimming: 3 bases; junction bases outside the gene matches: 8. Germline V gene data show CDR1 as MNHEY and CDR2 as SMNVEV (reference sequence). This CDR3 spans 16 amino acids. The CDR3 region is CASSRPTSGETDTQYF. For the CDR3, the DNA is TGTGCCAGCAGCCGTCCGACTAGCGGGGAAACAGATACGCAGTATTTT.

J is TRBJ1-1 and V is TRBV19; possible D gene TRBD1, 5 bases. Germline V gene data show CDR1 as LNHDA and CDR2 as SQIVND (reference sequence). The CDR3 extends over 12 amino acids. The V end was cut by 5 bases, the J end by 7 bases, with 11 bases between. The CDR3: CASSYRMGEAFF. Written as DNA, the CDR3 is TGTGCCAGTAGTTACAGGATGGGTGAAGCTTTCTTT.

The chain couples TRBV4-2 to TRBJ1-1; tentative D call: TRBD1 (5 bases). Germline CDR1 LGHNA, CDR2 YNFKEQ. Trimming removed 0 bases at V and 1 base at J, with 6 bases between. The CDR3 runs 14 residues. CDR3 nucleotides: TGTGCCAGCAGCCAAGAGACAGAGAACACTGAAGCTTTCTTT. Translated: CASSQETENTEAFF.

This rearrangement joins TRBV5-6 to TRBJ2-7; D unresolved. Germline V lookup: CDR1 SGHDT, CDR2 YYEEEE. V shed 0 bases and J shed 3 bases, with 10 bases lying between them. This CDR3 spans 14 amino acids. CDR3 nucleotide sequence: TGTGCCAGCAGCTTGGGACTCACGATCTACGAGCAGTACTTC. Amino acids: CASSLGLTIYEQYF. The whole variable domain, remainder taken from reference TRBV5-6 and TRBJ2-7, is DAGVTQSPTHLIKTRGQQVTLRCSPKSGHDTVSWYQQALGQGPQFIFQYYEEEERQRGNFPDRFSGHQFPNYSSELNVNALLLGDSALYLCASSLGLTIYEQYFGPGTRLTVT.

The rearrangement joins TRBV6-1 to TRBJ1-4; possibly TRBD1 for D (5 bases). The CDR3 covers 17 residues. From germline, CDR1 is MNHNS and CDR2 SASEGT. Trimming took 4 bases from V and 2 from J, leaving 17 bases between them. The DNA for the CDR3 is TGTGCCAGCAGTGTTTTGGGGGAGCGAGGTACTAATGAAAAACTGTTTTTT. Translation: CASSVLGERGTNEKLFF.

The chain couples TRBV19 to TRBJ1-4; D is perhaps TRBD1 (5 bases). Germline V CDR1 and CDR2: LNHDA, SQIVND (reference sequence). Trimming removed 3 bases at V and 3 bases at J, with 14 bases between. The CDR3 is made up of 16 amino acids. The CDR3 protein is CASSIGGGLANEKLFF. The CDR3, as DNA: TGTGCCAGTAGTATTGGGGGTGGCCTTGCTAATGAAAAACTGTTTTTT.

The chain carries TRBV4-3 and TRBJ1-4; 7 bases fit TRBD1. This CDR3 comprises 15 residues. Germline values: CDR1 LGHNA, CDR2 YSLEER. The V gene end was trimmed by 4 bases and the J gene end by 5 bases; junction bases not matched to a gene: 7. Here the CDR3 reads CASSPWGQMNEKLFF. CDR3 sequence (DNA): TGCGCCAGCAGCCCATGGGGACAGATGAATGAAAAACTGTTTTTT.

CDR3 region: CASSEGRSAGYGYTF. The CDR3, as DNA: TGTGCCAGCAGTGAAGGGAGGAGCGCGGGCTATGGCTACACCTTC. V gene TRBV2 combines with J gene TRBJ1-2; no firm D call. The ends were cut back, 1 base at V and 4 bases at J, with 13 bases in the middle. Looked up from germline, CDR1 is SNHLY and CDR2 is FYNNEI. This CDR3 region has 15 residues. The full variable domain, in which reference TRBV2 and TRBJ1-2 provide the parts outside the CDR3, is EPEVTQTPSHQVTQMGQEVILRCVPISNHLYFYWYRQILGQKVEFLVSFYNNEISEKSEIFDDQFSVERPDGSNFTLKIRSTKLEDSAMYFCASSEGRSAGYGYTFGSGTRLTVV.

This chain connects TRBV2 to TRBJ2-7; TRBD1 might be the D (5 bases). V gave up 7 bases and J gave up 5 bases, with 15 bases separating them. This CDR3 is 13 amino acids long. Per the germline V gene, CDR1 is SNHLY and CDR2 is FYNNEI. CDR3 sequence (DNA): TGTGCCAGCAAACAGGAGACTTGGAACGAGCAGTACTTC. Translation gives CASKQETWNEQYF.

V usage is TRBV7-2 and J usage is TRBJ2-3; D unresolved. V lost 1 base to trimming and J lost 2 bases, with 10 bases between them. From germline, CDR1 is SGHTA and CDR2 FQGNSA. CDR3 size: 15 residues. CDR3: CASSLDLNPTDTQYF. The CDR3 bases are TGTGCCAGCAGCTTAGATTTGAACCCCACAGATACGCAGTATTTT.

This clone is a singleton in its sample. The CDR3 protein is CASGTGGVLETQYF. DNA for the CDR3: TGTGCCAGCGGGACAGGGGGAGTGTTGGAGACCCAGTACTTC. This chain joins TRBV5-4 and TRBJ2-5; TRBD1 matches 11 bases. The CDR3 length is 14 residues. Germline values: CDR1 SGHNT, CDR2 YYREEE (reference sequence). J lost 5 bases, V lost 7 bases, and 7 bases had no gene match.